One sample yielded the 11 T cell receptor beta chains listed below, sequenced in a study of blood T cell repertoires in COVID-19. Using immunoSEQ multiplex PCR, the repertoire was profiled, and TCRdb retains in-frame clones only, with some absent. This table has under 250,000 clones, 75% to 85% appearing once. The sample comprised peripheral blood. All receptors come from a human donor in a cohort sampled during active COVID-19.

V is TRBV2 and J is TRBJ2-1; 7 nucleotides line up with TRBD2. V gave up 3 bases and J gave up 5 bases; unmatched junction bases: 1. The CDR3 totals 13 residues. Germline CDR1 SNHLY, CDR2 FYNNEI. The chain's CDR3 is CASSEGGDNEQFF. CDR3 DNA: TGTGCCAGCAGTGAGGGGGGGGACAATGAGCAGTTCTTC.

This clone was observed a few times. The rearrangement uses TRBV27 and TRBJ1-2; perhaps TRBD1 as D (5 bases). This CDR3 is built from 15 residues. In germline, CDR1 is MNHEY, CDR2 SMNVEV (reference sequence). Deletions cut 6 bases from V and 5 bases from J, with 19 bases between. This chain's CDR3 is CASSLKPQGIYGYTF. The CDR3 DNA is TGTGCCAGCAGCTTAAAACCTCAGGGAATTTATGGCTACACCTTC.

Many counts were recorded for this clone. The chain is built from TRBV7-2 and TRBJ1-6; 8 bases are a match to TRBD1. Germline V lookup: CDR1 SGHTA, CDR2 FQGNSA. The CDR3 extends over 16 amino acids. The V gene end was trimmed by 6 bases and the J gene end by 5 bases; junction bases not matched to a gene: 9. DNA of the CDR3: TGTGCCAGCAGTATTGGCCGGGACAGGAATAATTCACCCCTCCACTTT. It specifies CASSIGRDRNNSPLHF. Using reference TRBV7-2 and TRBJ1-6 for the parts outside the CDR3, the full variable domain is GAGVSQSPSNKVTEKGKDVELRCDPISGHTALYWYRQSLGQGLEFLIYFQGNSAPDKSGLPSDRFSAERTGGSVSTLTIQRTQQEDSAVYLCASSIGRDRNNSPLHFGNGTRLTVT.

In this sample, this clone turned up once. The V gene is TRBV11-2, the J gene TRBJ2-5; a weak D match, TRBD2 (5 bases). The V end was cut by 6 bases, the J end by 2 bases, with 10 bases between. The CDR3 is 13 amino acids. The V gene's germline CDR1 is SGHAT and CDR2 FQNNGV. This CDR3 reads CASRVGVQETQYF. Written as DNA, the CDR3 is TGTGCCAGCAGGGTGGGAGTACAAGAGACCCAGTACTTC.

This rearrangement joins TRBV27 to TRBJ2-7; 7 bases match TRBD2. Trimming at V came to 0 bases and at J to 6 bases, leaving 5 bases not matched to a gene. In germline, CDR1 is MNHEY, CDR2 SMNVEV (reference sequence). The CDR3 is made up of 14 amino acids. The CDR3: CASSLSRERVEQYF. The CDR3 DNA reads TGTGCCAGCAGTTTATCGCGGGAGCGGGTCGAGCAGTACTTC.

This clone was detected only once. The rearrangement joins TRBV5-1 to TRBJ1-4; D is ambiguous. V was cut by 5 bases and J by 0 bases, with 8 bases left in between. CDR3 length equals 14 residues. Germline-derived CDR1 and CDR2 are SGHRS and YFSETQ. CDR3 protein: CASSYTATNEKLFF. Here the CDR3 DNA reads TGCGCCAGCAGTTACACCGCAACTAATGAAAAACTGTTTTTT.

The chain links TRBV5-8 to TRBJ2-7; weak D call: TRBD1 (6 bases). Trimming removed 2 bases at V and 3 bases at J, with 9 bases between. Germline lookup yields CDR1 SGHTS and CDR2 YDEGEE. This CDR3 has 13 amino acids. In DNA, the CDR3 is TGTGCCAGCAGCTTAGGACAGAACTACGAGCAGTACTTC. Amino acids: CASSLGQNYEQYF.

The V gene is TRBV5-6, the J gene TRBJ2-3; TRBD1 agrees at 10 bases. CDR3 length equals 15 residues. J gave up 7 bases and V 3 bases, and 8 bases lay outside the gene matches. Germline CDR1 reads SGHDT; CDR2 reads YYEEEE. CDR3 amino acids: CASSSGTGDRNTQYF. DNA of the CDR3: TGTGCCAGCAGCTCAGGGACAGGGGATAGAAATACGCAGTATTTT. The full variable domain, with the rest looked up from reference TRBV5-6 and TRBJ2-3, is DAGVTQSPTHLIKTRGQQVTLRCSPKSGHDTVSWYQQALGQGPQFIFQYYEEEERQRGNFPDRFSGHQFPNYSSELNVNALLLGDSALYLCASSSGTGDRNTQYFGPGTRLTVL.

The CDR3: CSVDDRMNRDGYTF. CDR3 nucleotides: TGCAGCGTTGATGACCGGATGAACAGGGATGGCTACACCTTC. The rearrangement uses TRBV29-1 and TRBJ1-2, with D perhaps matching TRBD1 (6 bases). CDR3 length: 14 residues. The germline V gene has CDR1 SQVTM and CDR2 ANQGSEA. V dropped 3 bases and J dropped 6 bases, with 17 bases sitting between them.

J is TRBJ1-6 and V is TRBV7-9; D is unresolved. CDR3 length: 17 residues. Trimming left V 2 bases short and J 5 bases short, with 16 bases between. Germline CDR1 reads SEHNR; CDR2 reads FQNEAQ (reference sequence). The CDR3 loop reads CASSLRPGGSDNSPLHF. The CDR3 coding sequence is TGTGCCAGCAGCTTACGCCCTGGCGGAAGCGATAATTCACCCCTCCACTTT.

The V call is TRBV11-2, the J call TRBJ1-6; D is ambiguous. This CDR3 has 15 amino acids. Germline assignment: CDR1 SGHAT and CDR2 FQNNGV. V lost 1 base and J lost 7, with 11 bases in between. CDR3 protein: CASSLAARGNSPLHF. DNA of the CDR3: TGTGCCAGCAGCTTAGCCGCGCGAGGGAATTCACCCCTCCACTTT. Variable domain in full (rest from reference TRBV11-2 and TRBJ1-6): EAGVAQSPRYKIIEKRQSVAFWCNPISGHATLYWYQQILGQGPKLLIQFQNNGVVDDSQLPKDRFSAERLKGVDSTLKIQPAKLEDSAVYLCASSLAARGNSPLHFGNGTRLTVT.